These T cell receptor beta chains were read from a single sample in a study of blood T cell repertoires in COVID-19. Only in-frame clones appear in the TCRdb table, and some are missing; sequencing was by immunoSEQ multiplex PCR. This sample has around 60,000 clones, with around 90% found just once. The sequencing sample was made of peripheral blood. The receptors originated from a human donor with active COVID-19. The donor label of this sample is uncertain. Both conserved end residues are part of each CDR3. The D gene is left open where the match is weak. Size tells how often a clone was seen (once, few, many) or the class of an expanded clone, and some rows leave it out.

>.|TRBJ2-3|TRBV5-4|.
CASSLDGGGYLSTDTQYF
TGTGCCAGCAGCTTGGATGGGGGCGGCTACCTTTCCACAGATACGCAGTATTTT
>TRBD2|TRBJ2-3|TRBV5-1|.
CASSTATSGTADTQYF
TGCGCCAGCAGCACCGCTACTAGCGGGACAGCAGATACGCAGTATTTT
>TRBD2|TRBJ2-5|TRBV10-1|.
CASRTLAGGGVETQYF
TGCGCCAGCAGGACACTAGCGGGAGGGGGTGTAGAGACCCAGTACTTC
>.|TRBJ1-4|TRBV4-3|once
CASSQEGAGLFF
TGCGCCAGCAGCCAAGAAGGAGCAGGGCTGTTTTTT
>.|TRBJ1-3|TRBV5-1|.
CASSLDQGGNTIYF
TGCGCCAGCAGCTTGGATCAGGGTGGAAACACCATATATTTT
>.|TRBJ1-5|TRBV28|once
CASSTDFDSSNQPQHF
TGTGCCAGCAGTACTGATTTTGACAGTAGCAATCAGCCCCAGCATTTT
>TRBD1|TRBJ1-5|TRBV7-9|.
CASSFGQGTGYFSNQPQHF
TGTGCCAGCAGCTTTGGACAGGGAACAGGTTACTTTAGCAATCAGCCCCAGCATTTT
>.|TRBJ1-1|TRBV9|.
CASSVIQSNTEAFF
TGTGCCAGCAGCGTAATTCAATCGAACACTGAAGCTTTCTTT
>.|TRBJ2-1|TRBV7-2|.
CASSLASGGRNEQFF
TGTGCCAGCAGCTTGGCGAGTGGTGGGAGGAACGAGCAGTTCTTC
>.|TRBJ2-7|TRBV24-1|.
CATSEPGAREYEQYF
TGTGCCACCAGTGAACCGGGCGCCAGGGAATACGAGCAGTACTTC
>.|TRBJ2-7|TRBV7-2|.
CASSLVAGENYEQYF
TGTGCCAGCAGCTTAGTGGCAGGGGAAAACTACGAGCAGTACTTC
>TRBD2|TRBJ2-1|TRBV5-4|.
CASSRGWSSGVSEQFF
TGTGCCAGCAGCCGAGGTTGGAGTAGCGGGGTCAGTGAGCAGTTCTTC
>.|TRBJ2-7|TRBV5-6|.
CASSPIQATYEQYF
TGTGCCAGCAGCCCGATACAGGCCACCTACGAGCAGTACTTC
>TRBD1|TRBJ1-2|TRBV20-1|.
CSASTTGGDYGYTF
TGCAGTGCTAGTACGACAGGGGGCGACTATGGCTACACCTTC
>.|TRBJ2-5|TRBV5-1|.
CASSLGDWGQGTQYF
TGCGCCAGCAGCTTGGGAGATTGGGGGCAGGGGACCCAGTACTTC
>.|TRBJ2-7|TRBV4-2|.
CASSQELGSYEQYF
TGTGCCAGCAGCCAAGAACTTGGCTCCTACGAGCAGTACTTC
>.|TRBJ1-1|TRBV7-9|.
CASSPGGEAFF
TGTGCCAGCAGCCCCGGCGGGGAAGCTTTCTTT
>TRBD1|TRBJ2-4|TRBV27|.
CASSLYRGDVNIQYF
TGTGCCAGCAGTTTGTACAGGGGTGACGTCAACATTCAGTACTTC
>.|TRBJ2-2|TRBV24-1|.
CATSDFGTFNTGELFF
TGTGCCACCAGTGATTTCGGGACATTTAACACCGGGGAGCTGTTTTTT
>.|TRBJ2-5|TRBV12-3/TRBV12-4|.
CASSHEETQYF
TGTGCCAGCAGCCATGAAGAGACCCAGTACTTC
>.|TRBJ2-7|TRBV5-1|.
CASSLTSYEQYF
TGCGCCAGCAGCTTAACTTCCTACGAGCAGTACTTC
>.|TRBJ2-5|TRBV11-1|.
CASSLTGVTQTQYF
TGTGCCAGCAGCTTAACGGGTGTGACCCAGACCCAGTACTTC
>.|TRBJ2-7|TRBV5-1|.
CANSEGQQRYEQYF
TGCGCCAACTCGGAGGGACAGCAACGATACGAGCAGTACTTC
>TRBD2|TRBJ2-1|TRBV19|.
CASSIVRSFTSGRVNEQFF
TGTGCCAGTAGTATAGTCCGCTCGTTCACTAGCGGGCGTGTCAATGAGCAGTTCTTC
>.|TRBJ2-7|TRBV23-1|.
CASSQSGQRSPFEQYF
TGCGCCAGCAGTCAATCGGGGCAGCGCTCCCCCTTTGAGCAGTACTTC
>.|TRBJ2-3|TRBV5-1|.
CASRPELIEWYF
TGCGCCAGCAGACCCGAGCTTATAGAATGGTATTTT
>.|TRBJ2-2|TRBV9|once
CASSVAGWGTGELFF
TGTGCCAGCAGCGTAGCGGGATGGGGCACCGGGGAGCTGTTTTTT
>.|TRBJ2-3|TRBV4-3|once
CASSQVRGGWTDTQYF
TGCGCCAGCAGCCAAGTTAGAGGGGGATGGACAGATACGCAGTATTTT
>TRBD2|TRBJ2-3|TRBV7-3|.
CASSSEAGGRPKPTDTQYF
TGTGCCAGCAGCTCAGAAGCGGGGGGACGCCCCAAACCTACAGATACGCAGTATTTT
>.|TRBJ2-7|TRBV23-1|.
CASSQLLYEQYF
TGCGCCAGCAGTCAACTTCTCTACGAGCAGTACTTC
>TRBD1|TRBJ2-7|TRBV14|.
CASSQVRQGKYEQYF
TGTGCCAGCAGCCAAGTGAGACAGGGGAAGTACGAGCAGTACTTC
>TRBD2|TRBJ2-3|TRBV5-1|once
CASRTSGSDTQYF
TGCGCCAGCAGAACTAGCGGGTCAGATACGCAGTATTTT
>.|TRBJ2-7|TRBV7-2|.
CASSLLPYEQYF
TGTGCCAGCAGCTTACTCCCGTACGAGCAGTACTTC